This T cell receptor (beta chain) was captured by sequencing in a study of long-term antiretroviral therapy in people with HIV. V lost 4 bases to trimming and J lost 0 bases, with 15 bases between them. Germline CDR1 reads MGHDK; CDR2 reads SYGVNS. The CDR3 length is 16 residues. Participants living with HIV all received treatment in the United States. On this clone: Its antigen remains unidentified.

Study-wide results and limits: Whichever time point was examined, clones expanded before ART dominated the repertoire.

At survey level, the immunoSEQ assay was run in its v3.0 version. Clones were sequenced by immunoSEQ multiplex PCR, and TCRdb holds only the in-frame ones, with some missing. The data show roughly 30,000 clones, approximately 87% seen once. This chain links TRBV25-1 with TRBJ1-1; possible D gene TRBD1, 5 bases. The sequence was collected from a man aged 35 to 55 with HIV. Here the sequenced sample was unsorted PBMCs, taken 4.7 to 5 years after starting antiretroviral therapy. The CDR3 loop reads CASSVTGHRMNTEAFF. The CDR3 DNA is TGTGCCAGCAGTGTAACGGGGCATCGGATGAACACTGAAGCTTTCTTT.